This T cell receptor (beta chain) derives from a study of low-dose radiotherapy and immunotherapy resistance in tumors. The wider study: A total of 6.5 Gy was given to Cohort 1 as 0.5 Gy per fraction every 2 weeks. Individuals in Cohort 2 had 1 Gy per fraction every two weeks, adding up to 13 Gy over 26 weeks.

The CDR3 sequence is 15 residues long. V lost 7 bases and J lost 0, with 12 bases in between. Germline V lookup: CDR1 ENHRY, CDR2 SYGVKD. Priming of first-strand cDNA relied on TRAV- and TRBV-specific primers (covering alpha and beta chains). TCRs were amplified for approximately 21 PCR cycles with a constant-region primer and V-primer adapter. By in vitro transcription, the isolated mRNA was amplified. TCRdb re-called the reads with MiXCR, one entry per CDR3 protein. Of 7,500 to 9,500 distinct CDR3 sequences detected, 69% appear once; the ten largest clones hold approximately 6.9%. As a condition of eligibility, patients had advanced solid tumors lacking tumor-infiltrating lymphocytes.

The clonotype originates from a human donor with advanced metastatic prostate, ovarian, gallbladder or colorectal cancer (not recorded which). This table probably holds off-target reads from a library built for another chain. The V call is TRBV10-3, the J call TRBJ2-2, with D perhaps matching TRBD1 or TRBD2 (5 bases each). The CDR3 region has the DNA TGTGCCATCAAACCGGGACCCCCGAACACCGGGGAGCTGTTTTTT. As protein: CAIKPGPPNTGELFF.